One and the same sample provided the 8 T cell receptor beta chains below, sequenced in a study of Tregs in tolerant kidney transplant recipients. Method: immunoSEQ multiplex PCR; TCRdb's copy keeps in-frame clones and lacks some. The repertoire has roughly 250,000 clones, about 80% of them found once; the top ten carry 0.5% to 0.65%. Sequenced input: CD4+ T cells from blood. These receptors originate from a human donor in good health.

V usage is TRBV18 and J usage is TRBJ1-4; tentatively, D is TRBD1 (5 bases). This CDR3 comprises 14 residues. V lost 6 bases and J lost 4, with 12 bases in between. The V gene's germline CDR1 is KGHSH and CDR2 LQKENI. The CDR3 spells CASSNGTNNEKLFF. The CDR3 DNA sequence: TGTGCCAGCTCCAACGGGACCAATAATGAAAAACTGTTTTTT.

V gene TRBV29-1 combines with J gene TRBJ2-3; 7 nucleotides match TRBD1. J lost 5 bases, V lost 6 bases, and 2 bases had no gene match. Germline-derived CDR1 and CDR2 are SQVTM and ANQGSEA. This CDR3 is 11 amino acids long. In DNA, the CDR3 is TGCAGCGTACAGGGGTTAGATACGCAGTATTTT. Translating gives CSVQGLDTQYF.

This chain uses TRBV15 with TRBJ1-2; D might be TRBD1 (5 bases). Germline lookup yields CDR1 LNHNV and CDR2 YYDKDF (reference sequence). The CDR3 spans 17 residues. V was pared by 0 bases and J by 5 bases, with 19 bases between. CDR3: CATSRDYQADKLYGYTF. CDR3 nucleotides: TGTGCCACCAGCAGAGATTACCAGGCGGACAAATTATATGGCTACACCTTC.

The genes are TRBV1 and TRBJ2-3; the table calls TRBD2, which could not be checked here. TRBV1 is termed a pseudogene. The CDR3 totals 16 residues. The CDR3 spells CTSSPPIGRGTDTQYF. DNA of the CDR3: TGCACCAGCAGCCCCCCGATAGGGAGAGGCACAGATACGCAGTATTTT.

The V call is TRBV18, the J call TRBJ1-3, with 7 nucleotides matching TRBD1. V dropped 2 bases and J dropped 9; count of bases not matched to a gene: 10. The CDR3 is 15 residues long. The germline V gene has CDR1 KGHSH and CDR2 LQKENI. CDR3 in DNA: TGTGCCAGCTCACCATCGGGACAGAACGTCGGCACCATATATTTT. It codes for CASSPSGQNVGTIYF.

CDR3 loop: CASRTSERYEQYF. Here the CDR3 DNA reads TGTGCCAGTAGGACTAGCGAGCGCTACGAGCAGTACTTC. The J gene is TRBJ2-7, the V gene TRBV6-6; 9 bases align to TRBD2. Germline V gives CDR1 MNHNY, CDR2 SVGAGI (reference sequence). V shed 9 bases and J 3 bases; nucleotides not matched to a gene: 6. CDR3 length: 13 residues.

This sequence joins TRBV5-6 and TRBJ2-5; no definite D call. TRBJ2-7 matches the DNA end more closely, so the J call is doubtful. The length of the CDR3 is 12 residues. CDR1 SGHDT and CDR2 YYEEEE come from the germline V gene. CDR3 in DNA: TGTGCCAGCCCTCTGAGATGCTACGAGCAGTACTTC. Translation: CASPLRCYEQYF.

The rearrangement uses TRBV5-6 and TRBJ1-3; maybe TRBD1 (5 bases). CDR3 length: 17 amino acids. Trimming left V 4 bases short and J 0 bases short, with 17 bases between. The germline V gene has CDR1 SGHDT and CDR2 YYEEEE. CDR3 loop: CASSRRQTHLSGNTIYF. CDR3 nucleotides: TGTGCCAGCAGCCGCCGACAGACCCATCTCTCTGGAAACACCATATATTTT.